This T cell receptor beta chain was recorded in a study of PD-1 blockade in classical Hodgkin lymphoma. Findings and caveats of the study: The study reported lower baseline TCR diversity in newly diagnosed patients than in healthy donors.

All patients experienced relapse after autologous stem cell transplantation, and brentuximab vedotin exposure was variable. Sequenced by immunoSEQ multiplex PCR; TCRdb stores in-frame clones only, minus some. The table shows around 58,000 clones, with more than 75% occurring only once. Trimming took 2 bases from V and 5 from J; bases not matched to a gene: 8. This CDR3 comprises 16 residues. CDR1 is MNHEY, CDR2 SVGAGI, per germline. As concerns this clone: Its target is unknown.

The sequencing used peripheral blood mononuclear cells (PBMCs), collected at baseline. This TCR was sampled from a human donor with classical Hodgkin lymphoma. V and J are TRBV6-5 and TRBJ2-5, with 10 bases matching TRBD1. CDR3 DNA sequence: TGTGCCAGCAGTTACCCAGACAGGGGGCGTGGGGAGACCCAGTACTTC. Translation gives CASSYPDRGRGETQYF.